At least ten counts were recorded for the clone carrying this T cell receptor beta chain. Germline V lookup: CDR1 SGHRS, CDR2 YFSETQ. With 4 bases removed from V and 0 bases from J, the gap between germline ends came to 10 bases. This CDR3 is 14 amino acids long. Using a J-beta primer mix together with a sample-barcoded 5' primer, a second PCR was run for about 7 to 12 cycles. TCRdb fed the 5' RACE reads into MiXCR, producing one record per CDR3 protein. The table has just under 900,000 distinct CDR3 sequences, less than 35% seen once; the top ten hold roughly 17%. The record originates from a study of blood T cells in healthy people across ages. The draw of peripheral blood yielded ten milliliters from each donor.

This sequence joins TRBV5-1 and TRBJ2-5; the D gene is possibly TRBD1 (6 bases). The source of this sequence is a woman at least 80 years old in good health. Input material: blood. The CDR3 here is CASSHRTDQETQYF. The CDR3 bases are TGCGCCAGCAGCCACCGGACAGACCAAGAGACCCAGTACTTC.